The next 28 T cell receptor beta chains were all read from a single sample in a study of blood T cell repertoires in COVID-19. TCRdb's copy holds only in-frame clones and misses some; the assay was immunoSEQ multiplex PCR. The sample carries 95,000 to 120,000 clones, 88% recorded once. Sequenced material: peripheral blood. The receptors were sampled from a woman aged 65 to 85 who had recovered from COVID-19.

The rearrangement uses TRBV10-1 and TRBJ2-7, with TRBD2 matching over 7 bases. The germline gives CDR1 WNHNN, CDR2 SYGVQD (reference sequence). Unmatched junction bases numbered 6, after V lost 6 bases and J lost 1 base. The CDR3 has 14 amino acids. The CDR3, as DNA: TGCGCCAGCAGGTCGAGCGGGGAGTCCTACGAGCAGTACTTC. It translates to CASRSSGESYEQYF.

The sample holds one count of this clone. The chain links TRBV9 to TRBJ2-3, with 7 bases matching TRBD2. This CDR3 spans 15 amino acids. In germline, CDR1 is SGDLS, CDR2 YYNGEE. With V trimmed by 3 bases and J by 1 base, 5 bases remained unmatched. CDR3 nucleotide sequence: TGTGCCAGCAGCGCACCAACTAGCGGCACAGATACGCAGTATTTT. Protein product: CASSAPTSGTDTQYF.

This rearrangement joins TRBV19 to TRBJ2-5, with 8 positions matching TRBD1. Germline V gene lookup returns CDR1 LNHDA and CDR2 SQIVND (reference sequence). This CDR3 has 15 residues. With V trimmed by 5 bases and J by 0 bases, 5 bases remained unmatched. The CDR3 nucleotides read TGTGCCAGTAGTTACGGGACAGGTCACCAAGAGACCCAGTACTTC. It is translated as CASSYGTGHQETQYF. Variable domain in full (rest from reference TRBV19 and TRBJ2-5): DGGITQSPKYLFRKEGQNVTLSCEQNLNHDAMYWYRQDPGQGLRLIYYSQIVNDFQKGDIAEGYSVSREKKESFPLTVTSAQKNPTAFYLCASSYGTGHQETQYFGPGTRLLVL.

The chain uses TRBV5-1 and TRBJ2-1; D is perhaps TRBD1 (7 bases). CDR3 size: 13 residues. The germline CDR1 and CDR2 sequences are SGHRS and YFSETQ. Between the trimmed V and J ends, which lost 0 bases and 9 bases, there was a span of 10 bases. CDR3 region: CASSLGQGGEQFF. CDR3 in DNA: TGCGCCAGCAGCTTGGGCCAGGGGGGTGAGCAGTTCTTC.

This chain connects TRBV28 to TRBJ2-5; D might be TRBD1 (6 bases). The CDR3 totals 13 residues. From germline, CDR1 is MDHEN and CDR2 SYDVKM. V gave up 6 bases and J gave up 2 bases, with 10 bases separating them. CDR3 in DNA: TGTGCCAGCAGATATCAGGGGCAAGAGACCCAGTACTTC. This codes for CASRYQGQETQYF.

The chain combines TRBV27 with TRBJ1-4, with 9 bases aligning to TRBD1. The ends lost 7 bases at V and 1 base at J; junction bases unmatched: 4. This CDR3 region has 15 residues. Germline V gene lookup returns CDR1 MNHEY and CDR2 SMNVEV (reference sequence). CDR3 DNA sequence: TGTGCCAGCAAGGCGACAGGGGGAACTAATGAAAAACTGTTTTTT. Protein: CASKATGGTNEKLFF.

The chain joins TRBV4-1 to TRBJ2-7; 7 nucleotides align to TRBD1. The CDR3 is 15 amino acids. The junction had 8 bases not matched to a gene; V was cut back by 4 bases and J by 2 bases. Germline V lookup: CDR1 MGHRA, CDR2 YSYEKL. CDR3 in DNA: TGCGCCAGCAGCCTTGACAGGGAACGGCCCTACGAGCAGTACTTC. The encoded protein is CASSLDRERPYEQYF.

This clone was detected once. The DNA for the CDR3 is TGCAGCGCCAAGGGAGGCCACCGCGAAACGAGGTACAATGAGCAGTTCTTC. It specifies CSAKGGHRETRYNEQFF. This chain joins TRBV29-1 and TRBJ2-1; maybe TRBD2 (6 bases). V was trimmed by 7 bases and J by 4 bases, leaving 26 bases between them. This CDR3 comprises 17 residues. Per germline, CDR1 SQVTM and CDR2 ANQGSEA.

As DNA, the CDR3 is TGTGCCAGCAGTACCGGAGCGGGGGGGGTGTATGAGCAGTTCTTC. This translates into CASSTGAGGVYEQFF. The rearrangement uses TRBV6-2 or TRBV6-3 and TRBJ2-1, with TRBD2 matching over 10 bases. The ends lost 5 bases at V and 8 bases at J; junction bases unmatched: 9. The CDR3 contains 15 residues. Germline V gene data show CDR1 as MNHEY and CDR2 as SVGEGT.

This clone was detected once. J is TRBJ1-1 and V is TRBV28, with a possible D match to TRBD1 (5 bases). Germline V gives CDR1 MDHEN, CDR2 SYDVKM. The CDR3 spans 16 residues. V gave up 6 bases and J gave up 0 bases, with 17 bases separating them. The CDR3 nucleotides are TGTGCCAGCAGCCGCGGGGGGGGGAGACTGAACACTGAAGCTTTCTTT. Translated, it gives CASSRGGGRLNTEAFF.

The gene calls are TRBV28 and TRBJ2-4, with 11 bases aligning to TRBD2. J gave up 1 base and V 6 bases, and 11 bases lay outside the gene matches. The germline CDR1 and CDR2 sequences are MDHEN and SYDVKM. CDR3 length equals 18 residues. The CDR3 here is CASRVLAGAGAAKNIQYF. Written as DNA, the CDR3 is TGTGCCAGCAGGGTACTAGCGGGAGCGGGGGCGGCCAAAAACATTCAGTACTTC. The full variable domain, with the rest looked up from reference TRBV28 and TRBJ2-4, is DVKVTQSSRYLVKRTGEKVFLECVQDMDHENMFWYRQDPGLGLRLIYFSYDVKMKEKGDIPEGYSVSREKKERFSLILESASTNQTSMYLCASRVLAGAGAAKNIQYFGAGTRLSVL.

As DNA, the CDR3 is TGTGCCAGCAGTTACTCCGGTTCCCGCACAGATACGCAGTATTTT. Translated, it gives CASSYSGSRTDTQYF. The rearrangement links TRBV6-2 or TRBV6-3 to TRBJ2-3; D is unresolved. The CDR3 runs 15 residues. V was trimmed by 0 bases and J by 1 base, leaving 8 bases between them. CDR1 MNHEY and CDR2 SVGEGT come from the germline V gene.

The gene calls are TRBV2 and TRBJ1-1, with a weak D call TRBD1 (5 bases). V was shortened by 6 bases and J by 3 bases, with 11 bases between the two germline ends. The V gene's germline CDR1 is SNHLY and CDR2 FYNNEI. This CDR3 comprises 13 residues. The CDR3 sequence: CASSRKGDTEAFF. In nucleotides, the CDR3 is TGTGCCAGCAGCCGAAAAGGGGACACTGAAGCTTTCTTT.

This clone was observed a single time. The chain has TRBV6-6 and TRBJ1-2; D not certain. CDR3 length: 12 amino acids. The ends were cut back, 7 bases at V and 8 bases at J, with 14 bases in the middle. Germline V gene data show CDR1 as MNHNY and CDR2 as SVGAGI (reference sequence). CDR3 in DNA: TGTGCCAGCACATTCGGTCAAGAGGGCTACACCTTC. It encodes CASTFGQEGYTF.

This clone showed up just once. The rearrangement links TRBV10-3 to TRBJ2-7, with 7 bases lining up with TRBD2. Per germline, CDR1 ENHRY and CDR2 SYGVKD. With V trimmed by 2 bases and J by 2 bases, 6 bases remained unmatched. CDR3 size: 15 residues. CDR3 sequence reads: CAISEGGDWTYEQYF. The DNA of the CDR3 is TGTGCCATCAGTGAGGGGGGGGACTGGACCTACGAGCAGTACTTC.

J is TRBJ2-5 and V is TRBV2; D may be TRBD2 (6 bases). CDR1 and CDR2 (germline): SNHLY, FYNNEI. This CDR3 is built from 12 residues. Trimming took 11 bases from V and 0 from J, leaving 10 bases between them. CDR3: CAYRDYQETQYF. The CDR3, as DNA: TGTGCCTACCGGGACTACCAAGAGACCCAGTACTTC.

J is TRBJ2-1 and V is TRBV5-6; possibly TRBD1 for D (6 bases). CDR1 SGHDT and CDR2 YYEEEE come from the germline V gene. This CDR3 contains 16 residues. V lost 3 bases, J lost 7 bases, and 20 bases lay in between. The CDR3 spells CASSSRVVGGWNEQFF. For the CDR3, the DNA is TGTGCCAGCAGCTCCCGGGTTGTAGGGGGATGGAATGAGCAGTTCTTC.

The chain recombines TRBV27 with TRBJ1-5; the match to TRBD1 covers 9 bases. Germline V gene data show CDR1 as MNHEY and CDR2 as SMNVEV (reference sequence). The CDR3 consists of 16 residues. J lost 7 bases, V lost 2 bases, and 9 bases had no gene match. The CDR3, as DNA: TGTGCCAGCAGTTTACGGGGACAGGGCTTTGACCAGCCCCAGCATTTT. Translating gives CASSLRGQGFDQPQHF.

The chain employs TRBV12-3 or TRBV12-4 and TRBJ2-1; D ambiguous. Trimming removed 4 bases at V and 10 bases at J, with 11 bases between. The CDR3 totals 12 residues. CDR3 residues: CASSSGHSEQFF. The DNA for the CDR3 is TGTGCCAGCAGTTCTGGCCATTCAGAGCAGTTCTTC.

V and J are TRBV4-2 and TRBJ2-1; perhaps TRBD1 as D (6 bases). The V and J ends lost 0 bases and 0 bases respectively, with 12 bases between them. CDR3 length equals 17 residues. Germline CDR1 and CDR2: LGHNA and YNFKEQ. The CDR3 protein is CASSQDQEDSSYNEQFF. Written as DNA, the CDR3 is TGTGCCAGCAGCCAAGATCAGGAGGACAGCTCCTACAATGAGCAGTTCTTC.

This clone was seen a handful of times. J is TRBJ2-1 and V is TRBV28; D is possibly TRBD2 (5 bases). Germline CDR1 and CDR2: MDHEN and SYDVKM. Trimming removed 2 bases from V and 1 base from J, with 12 bases in between. The CDR3 loop spans 16 amino acids. In DNA, the CDR3 is TGTGCCAGCAGTTTAGGAGGAGCGGAGTCCTACAATGAGCAGTTCTTC. It codes for CASSLGGAESYNEQFF.

V usage is TRBV7-6 and J usage is TRBJ2-7; 9 positions match TRBD2. The CDR3 length is 15 residues. From germline, CDR1 is SGHVS and CDR2 FNYEAQ. Trimming cost V 5 bases and J 3 bases; bases outside gene matches: 8. Here the CDR3 DNA reads TGTGCCAGCAGCCGACTAGCGGCCCAAGACTACGAGCAGTACTTC. Protein product: CASSRLAAQDYEQYF.

V usage is TRBV6-2 or TRBV6-3 and J usage is TRBJ2-7; the D gene is possibly TRBD1 (6 bases). The CDR3 runs to 14 residues. V shed 0 bases and J shed 5 bases, with 11 bases lying between them. Germline CDR1 is MNHEY and CDR2 is SVGEGT. The CDR3 spells CASSYSNRAHEQYF. The CDR3 bases are TGTGCCAGCAGTTACTCAAACAGGGCCCACGAGCAGTACTTC.

This rearrangement joins TRBV6-2 or TRBV6-3 to TRBJ1-2; D remains unclear. The CDR3 contains 14 residues. Germline V gene lookup returns CDR1 MNHEY and CDR2 SVGEGT. With 1 base removed from V and 0 bases from J, the gap between germline ends came to 6 bases. The CDR3 reads CASSYYSPNYGYTF. CDR3 sequence (DNA): TGTGCCAGCAGTTACTACAGTCCTAACTATGGCTACACCTTC.

The chain employs TRBV3-1 (or the pseudogene TRBV3-2) and TRBJ2-7; maybe TRBD2 (6 bases). The CDR3 extends over 19 amino acids. V gave up 3 bases and J gave up 4 bases, with 28 bases separating them. Germline V gene sequence: CDR1 LGHDT, CDR2 YNNKEL (reference sequence). The CDR3 reads CASSQNVWAREPFDYEQYF. In DNA form, the CDR3 reads TGTGCCAGCAGCCAGAACGTATGGGCCCGGGAGCCTTTCGATTACGAGCAGTACTTC.

The CDR3 sequence is CASSQLAGGSTDTQYF. The CDR3 nucleotides read TGCGCCAGCAGCCAGCTAGCGGGAGGAAGCACAGATACGCAGTATTTT. The chain couples TRBV5-1 to TRBJ2-3, with 11 bases fitting TRBD2. V lost 4 bases to trimming and J lost 0 bases; unmatched junction nucleotides: 4. Per germline, CDR1 SGHRS and CDR2 YFSETQ. The CDR3 has 16 amino acids.

This clone was counted only a few times. This sequence joins TRBV27 and TRBJ2-7, with D perhaps TRBD1 (5 bases). The germline V gene encodes CDR1 MNHEY and CDR2 SMNVEV (reference sequence). The CDR3 loop spans 13 amino acids. The ends were cut back, 6 bases at V and 2 bases at J, with 11 bases in the middle. CDR3 nucleotide sequence: TGTGCCAGCAGCCTGGGGCGTCCCTACGAGCAGTACTTC. Its translation: CASSLGRPYEQYF.

The V call is TRBV3-1 (or the pseudogene TRBV3-2), the J call TRBJ2-5; TRBD2 aligns across 10 bases. CDR1 is LGHDT and CDR2 is YNNKEL in the germline V gene (reference sequence). CDR3 size: 17 residues. V gave up 4 bases and J gave up 4 bases; unmatched junction bases: 12. CDR3 protein: CASSPRTSGPMGETQYF. The CDR3 DNA reads as TGTGCCAGCAGCCCCCGGACTAGCGGTCCGATGGGAGAGACCCAGTACTTC.